This T cell receptor beta chain was found in a study of T cells in Graves' hyperthyroidism and ophthalmopathy. A Clinical Activity Score of at least 3, a NOSPECS grade of at least 4 and a duration under 3 months were recorded in the ophthalmopathy patients. The CDR3 regions of TCR beta were amplified from RNA transcripts. TCR CDR3 regions were first amplified by RT-PCR with HTBI primers. TCRdb re-derived calls from the multiplex PCR reads in MiXCR, one entry per CDR3 protein. The data hold hundreds of thousands of distinct CDR3 sequences, with about 20% observed a single time. Per germline, CDR1 ENHRY and CDR2 SYGVKD. The CDR3 runs 13 residues. V shed 6 bases and J shed 5 bases, with 10 bases lying between them.

The chain employs TRBV10-3 and TRBJ1-4; D remains ambiguous. The material sequenced was blood. This receptor was obtained from a man aged 35 to 55 with Graves' ophthalmopathy. This CDR3 is CAISPGENEKLFF. CDR3 bases: TGTGCCATCAGCCCGGGCGAAAATGAAAAACTGTTTTTT.